Listed below are T cell receptor beta chains from one sample, sequenced in a study of response to subunit inactivated influenza vaccine. TCRdb processed the RT-PCR reads anew with MiXCR; each CDR3 protein has one entry. The data show 500,000 or so distinct CDR3 sequences, 15% to 20% seen once. The source material was CD4+ T cells sorted from PBMCs, sampled roughly 24 months after vaccination. All receptors derive from a man in his fifties or sixties who received an inactivated influenza vaccine. CDR3s include the opening cysteine and the closing phenylalanine or tryptophan. A D gene is named only where the DNA matches it firmly. For some rows the clone size is stated as once, few or many, or as a class when expanded; others skip it.

j_call: TRBJ2-2; v_call: TRBV6-1; d_call: TRBD1; clone_size: NA; cdr3_nt: TGTGCCAGCAGGATCAGGGGGCGCGCAACCGGGGAGCTGTTTTTT; cdr3_aa: CASRIRGRATGELFF
j_call: TRBJ2-7; v_call: TRBV15; d_call: TRBD2; clone_size: NA; cdr3_nt: TGTGCCACCAGGGGAGCGGGGGGATCCTACGAGCAGTACTTC; cdr3_aa: CATRGAGGSYEQYF
j_call: TRBJ1-2; v_call: TRBV20-1; d_call: NA; clone_size: NA; cdr3_nt: TGCAGTGCTAGAGTTGAAGGTGACTATGGCTACACCTTC; cdr3_aa: CSARVEGDYGYTF
j_call: TRBJ2-1; v_call: TRBV6-1; d_call: TRBD2; clone_size: NA; cdr3_nt: TGTGCCAGCAGACCGGGACTACTCTCCTACAATGAGCAGTTCTTC; cdr3_aa: CASRPGLLSYNEQFF
j_call: TRBJ1-2; v_call: TRBV4-3; d_call: NA; clone_size: NA; cdr3_nt: TGCGCCAGCAGCCAGGGCCTAGATAGGTGGTGGCTTGGCTACACCTTC; cdr3_aa: CASSQGLDRWWLGYTF
j_call: TRBJ2-3; v_call: TRBV3-1; d_call: NA; clone_size: NA; cdr3_nt: TGTGCCAGCAGCCTGCGAGTAAGGGGTCCAGATACGCAGTATTTT; cdr3_aa: CASSLRVRGPDTQYF
j_call: TRBJ1-5; v_call: TRBV6-2/TRBV6-3; d_call: NA; clone_size: many; cdr3_nt: TGTGCCAGCAGCTACGACAGACGTGGTCAGCCCCAGCATTTT; cdr3_aa: CASSYDRRGQPQHF
j_call: TRBJ2-3; v_call: TRBV7-8; d_call: NA; clone_size: NA; cdr3_nt: TGTGCCAGCAGCCGACGGGGTAGTGGTCGAGATACGCAGTATTTT; cdr3_aa: CASSRRGSGRDTQYF
j_call: TRBJ2-1; v_call: TRBV13; d_call: TRBD2; clone_size: NA; cdr3_nt: TGTGCCAGCAGCCCCATCCCCTCTAGCGGGAGCATCTACAATGAGCAGTTCTTC; cdr3_aa: CASSPIPSSGSIYNEQFF
j_call: TRBJ2-7; v_call: TRBV29-1; d_call: TRBD2; clone_size: NA; cdr3_nt: TGCAGCGTTGAAGATCTGAGGCTAGCGGGAAGTTACGAGCAGTACTTC; cdr3_aa: CSVEDLRLAGSYEQYF
j_call: TRBJ1-5; v_call: TRBV15; d_call: NA; clone_size: few; cdr3_nt: TGTGCCACCAGCAGAGATAACAAAAATCAGCCCCAGCATTTT; cdr3_aa: CATSRDNKNQPQHF
j_call: TRBJ2-1; v_call: TRBV6-2/TRBV6-3; d_call: TRBD1; clone_size: few; cdr3_nt: TGTGCCAGCAGTTACCCGACGGGACAGGGCTCCTACAATGAGCAGTTCTTC; cdr3_aa: CASSYPTGQGSYNEQFF
j_call: TRBJ1-5; v_call: TRBV20-1; d_call: NA; clone_size: many; cdr3_nt: TGCAGTGCTAGTGATGGAACGGGTCAGCCCCAGCATTTT; cdr3_aa: CSASDGTGQPQHF
j_call: TRBJ2-1; v_call: TRBV20-1; d_call: TRBD1; clone_size: few; cdr3_nt: TGCAGTGCTAGGGATCAGGGGGCTCCAAGAGGCAATGAGCAGTTCTTC; cdr3_aa: CSARDQGAPRGNEQFF
j_call: TRBJ2-2; v_call: TRBV6-1; d_call: NA; clone_size: NA; cdr3_nt: TGTGCCAGCTATCAACTCAGCCTAAACACCGGGGAGCTGTTTTTT; cdr3_aa: CASYQLSLNTGELFF